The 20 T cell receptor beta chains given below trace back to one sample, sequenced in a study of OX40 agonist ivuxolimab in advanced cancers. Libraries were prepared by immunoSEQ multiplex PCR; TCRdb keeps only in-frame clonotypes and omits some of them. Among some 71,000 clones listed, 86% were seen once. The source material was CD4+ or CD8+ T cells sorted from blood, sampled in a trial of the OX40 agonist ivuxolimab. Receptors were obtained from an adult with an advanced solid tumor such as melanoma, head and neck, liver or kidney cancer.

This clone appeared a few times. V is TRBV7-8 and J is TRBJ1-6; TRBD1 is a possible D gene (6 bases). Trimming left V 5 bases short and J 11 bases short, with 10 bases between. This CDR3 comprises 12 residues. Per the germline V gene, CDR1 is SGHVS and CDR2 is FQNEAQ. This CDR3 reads CASSQGRPPLHF. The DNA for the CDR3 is TGTGCCAGCAGCCAGGGGCGGCCACCCCTCCACTTT.

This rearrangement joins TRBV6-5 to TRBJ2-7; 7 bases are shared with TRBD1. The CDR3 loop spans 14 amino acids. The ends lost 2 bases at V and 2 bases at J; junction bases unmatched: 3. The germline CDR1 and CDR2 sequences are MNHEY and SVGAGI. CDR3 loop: CASSYNRGPYEQYF. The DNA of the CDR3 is TGTGCCAGCAGTTACAATAGGGGGCCCTACGAGCAGTACTTC.

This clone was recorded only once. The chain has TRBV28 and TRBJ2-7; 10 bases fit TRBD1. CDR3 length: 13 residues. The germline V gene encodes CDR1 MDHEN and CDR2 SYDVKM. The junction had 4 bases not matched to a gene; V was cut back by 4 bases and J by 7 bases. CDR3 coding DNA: TGTGCCAGCAGTTCCGGGACAGGGGAAGAGCAGTACTTC. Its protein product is CASSSGTGEEQYF.

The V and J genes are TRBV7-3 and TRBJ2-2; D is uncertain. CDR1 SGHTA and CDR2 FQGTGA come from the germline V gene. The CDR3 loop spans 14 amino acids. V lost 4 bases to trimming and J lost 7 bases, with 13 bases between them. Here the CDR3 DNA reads TGTGCCAGCAGCTACGGCCCGGACCTCGGGGAGCTGTTTTTT. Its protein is CASSYGPDLGELFF.

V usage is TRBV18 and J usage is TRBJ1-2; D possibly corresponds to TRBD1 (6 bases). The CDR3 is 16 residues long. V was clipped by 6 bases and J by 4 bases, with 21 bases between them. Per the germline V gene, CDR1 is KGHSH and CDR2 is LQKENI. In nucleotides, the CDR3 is TGTGCCAGCTCCCAGCTTTCCAGGGGATTGAGCTATGGCTACACCTTC. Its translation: CASSQLSRGLSYGYTF.

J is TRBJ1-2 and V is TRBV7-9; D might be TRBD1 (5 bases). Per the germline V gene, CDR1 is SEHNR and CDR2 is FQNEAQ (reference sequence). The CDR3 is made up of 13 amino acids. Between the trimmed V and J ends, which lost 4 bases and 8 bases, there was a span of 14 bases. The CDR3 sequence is CASSSRVDLGYTF. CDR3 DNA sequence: TGTGCCAGCAGCTCCAGGGTAGATCTCGGCTACACCTTC. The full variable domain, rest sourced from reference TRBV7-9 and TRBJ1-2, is DTGVSQNPRHKITKRGQNVTFRCDPISEHNRLYWYRQTLGQGPEFLTYFQNEAQLEKSRLLSDRFSAERPKGSFSTLEIQRTEQGDSAMYLCASSSRVDLGYTFGSGTRLTVV.

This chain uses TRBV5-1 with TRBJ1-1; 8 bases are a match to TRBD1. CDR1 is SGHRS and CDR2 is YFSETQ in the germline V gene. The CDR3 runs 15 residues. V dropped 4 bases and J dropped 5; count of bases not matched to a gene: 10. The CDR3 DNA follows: TGCGCCAGCAGCACGGACGGACAGGGAATAACTGAAGCTTTCTTT. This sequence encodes CASSTDGQGITEAFF.

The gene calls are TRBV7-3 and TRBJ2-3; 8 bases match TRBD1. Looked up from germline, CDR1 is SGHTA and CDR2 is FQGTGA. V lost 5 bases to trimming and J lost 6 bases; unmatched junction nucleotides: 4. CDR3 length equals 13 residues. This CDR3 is CASSTQGADTQYF. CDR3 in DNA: TGTGCCAGCAGCACCCAGGGGGCTGATACGCAGTATTTT.

The CDR3 here is CASSPLAGGYNEQFF. The CDR3, as DNA: TGTGCCAGCAGCCCTCTAGCGGGGGGCTACAATGAGCAGTTCTTC. This sequence joins TRBV7-2 and TRBJ2-1; 11 bases agree with TRBD2. Germline trimming cut 5 bases from V and 3 bases from J; bases unmatched to any gene: 3. The CDR3 totals 15 residues. Per germline, CDR1 SGHTA and CDR2 FQGNSA. Full variable domain (missing parts from reference TRBV7-2 and TRBJ2-1): GAGVSQSPSNKVTEKGKDVELRCDPISGHTALYWYRQSLGQGLEFLIYFQGNSAPDKSGLPSDRFSAERTGGSVSTLTIQRTQQEDSAVYLCASSPLAGGYNEQFFGPGTRLTVL.

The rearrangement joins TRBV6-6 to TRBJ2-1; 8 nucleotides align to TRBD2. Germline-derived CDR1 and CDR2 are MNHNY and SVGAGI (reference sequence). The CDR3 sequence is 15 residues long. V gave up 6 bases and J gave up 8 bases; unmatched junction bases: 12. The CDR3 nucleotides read TGTGCCAGCAGAATAGCGGGGATCCCGGGGGATGAGCAGTTCTTC. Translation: CASRIAGIPGDEQFF.

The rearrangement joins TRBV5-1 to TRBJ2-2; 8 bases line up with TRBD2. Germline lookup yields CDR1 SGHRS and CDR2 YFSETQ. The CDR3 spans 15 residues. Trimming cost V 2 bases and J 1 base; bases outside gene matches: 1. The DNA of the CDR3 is TGCGCCAGCAGCTTTCTAGCGGGGAACACCGGGGAGCTGTTTTTT. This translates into CASSFLAGNTGELFF.

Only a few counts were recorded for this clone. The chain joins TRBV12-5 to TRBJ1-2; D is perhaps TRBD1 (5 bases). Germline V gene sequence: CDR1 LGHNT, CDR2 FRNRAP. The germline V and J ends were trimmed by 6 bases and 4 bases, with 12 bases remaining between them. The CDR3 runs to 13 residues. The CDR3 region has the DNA TGTGCTAGTGGCCTGGGACTGAGCTATGGCTACACCTTC. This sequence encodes CASGLGLSYGYTF.

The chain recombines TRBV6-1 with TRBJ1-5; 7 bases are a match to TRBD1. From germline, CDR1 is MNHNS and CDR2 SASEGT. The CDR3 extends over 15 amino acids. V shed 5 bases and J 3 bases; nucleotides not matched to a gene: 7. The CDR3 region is CASSPGDSHNQPQHF. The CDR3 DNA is TGTGCCAGCAGTCCAGGGGACAGCCACAATCAGCCCCAGCATTTT.

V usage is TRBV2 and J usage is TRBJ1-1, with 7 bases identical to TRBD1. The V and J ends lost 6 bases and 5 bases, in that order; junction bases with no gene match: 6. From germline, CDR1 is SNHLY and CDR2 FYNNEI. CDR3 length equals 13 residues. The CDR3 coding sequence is TGTGCCAGCAGGACAGGGCGGGAAACTGAAGCTTTCTTT. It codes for CASRTGRETEAFF.

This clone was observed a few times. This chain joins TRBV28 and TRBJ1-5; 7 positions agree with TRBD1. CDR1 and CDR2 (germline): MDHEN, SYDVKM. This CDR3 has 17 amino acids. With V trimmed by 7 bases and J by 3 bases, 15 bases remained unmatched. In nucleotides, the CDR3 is TGTGCCAGCAACCTACTCGGGACAGCTCTATTCAATCAGCCCCAGCATTTT. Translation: CASNLLGTALFNQPQHF.

Here the CDR3 reads CASSIIYRGKYEQYF. The CDR3 region has the DNA TGTGCCAGTAGTATAATATACAGGGGGAAGTACGAGCAGTACTTC. The chain couples TRBV19 to TRBJ2-7, with 8 bases fitting TRBD1. This CDR3 contains 15 residues. CDR1 and CDR2 (germline): LNHDA, SQIVND (reference sequence). With V trimmed by 2 bases and J by 4 bases, 7 bases remained unmatched.

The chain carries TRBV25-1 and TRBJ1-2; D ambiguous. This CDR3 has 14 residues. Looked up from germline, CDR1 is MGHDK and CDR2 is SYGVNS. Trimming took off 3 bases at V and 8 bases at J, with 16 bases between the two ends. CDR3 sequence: CASSDSAAGGGYTF. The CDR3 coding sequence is TGTGCCAGCAGTGATTCGGCAGCCGGTGGAGGCTACACCTTC.

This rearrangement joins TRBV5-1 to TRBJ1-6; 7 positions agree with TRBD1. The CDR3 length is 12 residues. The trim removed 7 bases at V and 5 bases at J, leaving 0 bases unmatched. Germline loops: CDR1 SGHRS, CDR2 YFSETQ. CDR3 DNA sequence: TGCGCCAGCGGGACAGATAATTCACCCCTCCACTTT. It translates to CASGTDNSPLHF.

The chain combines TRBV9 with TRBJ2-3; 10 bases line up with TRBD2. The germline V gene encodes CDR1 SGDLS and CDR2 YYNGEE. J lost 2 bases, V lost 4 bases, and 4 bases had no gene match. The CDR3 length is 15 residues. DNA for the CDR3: TGTGCCAGCAGCATGACTAGCGGGCTCACAGATACGCAGTATTTT. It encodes CASSMTSGLTDTQYF.

The CDR3 here is CASTPLRQIGELFF. The CDR3 nucleotides are TGTGCCAGCACCCCTCTACGACAAATCGGGGAGCTGTTTTTT. This chain connects TRBV27 to TRBJ2-2; D is undetermined. The CDR3 consists of 14 residues. V was shortened by 7 bases and J by 7 bases, with 16 bases between the two germline ends. Looked up from germline, CDR1 is MNHEY and CDR2 is SMNVEV (reference sequence).